Given below is one TCR beta chain in context. The data are from a study of early T cells in non-severe SARS-CoV-2 infection. One entry per CDR3 protein results from TCRdb running MiXCR on the 5' RACE reads. The table includes approximately 120,000 distinct CDR3 sequences, about 15% detected once. Germline values: CDR1 ENHRY, CDR2 SYGVKD. The CDR3 sequence is 16 residues long. The V gene lost 0 bases and the J gene lost 4 bases, with 15 bases spanning the gap. The sequenced sample consisted of whole blood. The rearrangement links TRBV10-3 to TRBJ2-5; no clear D gene. The source is an adult who was a healthcare worker with PCR-confirmed SARS-CoV-2 infection or an uninfected control (not recorded which). CDR3 DNA sequence: TGTGCCATCAGTGAGTCGAAGGGCGTTGGCTTAGAGACCCAGTACTTC. It encodes CAISESKGVGLETQYF.